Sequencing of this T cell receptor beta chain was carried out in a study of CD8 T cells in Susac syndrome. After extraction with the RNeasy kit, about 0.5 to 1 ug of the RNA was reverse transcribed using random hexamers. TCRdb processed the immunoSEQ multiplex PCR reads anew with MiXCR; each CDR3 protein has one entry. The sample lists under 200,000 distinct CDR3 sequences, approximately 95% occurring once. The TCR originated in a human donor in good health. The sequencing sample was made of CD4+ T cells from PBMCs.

CDR3 region: CSARAGSLKYEQYF. CDR3 coding DNA: TGCAGTGCTAGGGCAGGGTCTTTGAAATACGAGCAGTACTTC. The chain has TRBV20-1 and TRBJ2-7, with D maybe TRBD1 (5 bases). The CDR3 has 14 amino acids. Germline V gene data show CDR1 as DFQATT and CDR2 as SNEGSKA (reference sequence). Trimming cost V 3 bases and J 4 bases, with 16 bases left between them.